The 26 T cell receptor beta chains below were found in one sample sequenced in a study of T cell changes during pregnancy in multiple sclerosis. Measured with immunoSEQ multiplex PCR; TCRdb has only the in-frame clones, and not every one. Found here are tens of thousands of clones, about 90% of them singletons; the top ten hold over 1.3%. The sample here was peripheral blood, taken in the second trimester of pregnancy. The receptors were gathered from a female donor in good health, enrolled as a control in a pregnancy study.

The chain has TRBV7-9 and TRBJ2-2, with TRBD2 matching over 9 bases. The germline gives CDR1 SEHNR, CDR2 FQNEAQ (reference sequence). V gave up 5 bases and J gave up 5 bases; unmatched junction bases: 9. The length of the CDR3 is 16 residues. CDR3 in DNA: TGTGCCAGCAGCCAGGTACTAGCGGGTGAAACCGGGGAGCTGTTTTTT. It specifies CASSQVLAGETGELFF.

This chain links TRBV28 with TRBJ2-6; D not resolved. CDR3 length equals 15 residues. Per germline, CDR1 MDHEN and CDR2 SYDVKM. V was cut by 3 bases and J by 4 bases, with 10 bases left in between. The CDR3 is CASSLVGSGANVLTF. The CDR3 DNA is TGTGCCAGCAGTTTGGTCGGGTCAGGGGCCAACGTCCTGACTTTC. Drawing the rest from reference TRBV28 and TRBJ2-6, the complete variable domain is DVKVTQSSRYLVKRTGEKVFLECVQDMDHENMFWYRQDPGLGLRLIYFSYDVKMKEKGDIPEGYSVSREKKERFSLILESASTNQTSMYLCASSLVGSGANVLTFGAGSRLTVL.

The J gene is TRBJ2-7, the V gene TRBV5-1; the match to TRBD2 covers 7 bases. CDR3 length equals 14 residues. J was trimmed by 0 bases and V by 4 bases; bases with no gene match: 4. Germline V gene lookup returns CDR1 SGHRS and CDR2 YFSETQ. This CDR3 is CASSVAGSSYEQYF. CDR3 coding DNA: TGCGCCAGCAGCGTAGCGGGTAGCTCCTACGAGCAGTACTTC. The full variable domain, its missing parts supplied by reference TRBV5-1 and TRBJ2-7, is KAGVTQTPRYLIKTRGQQVTLSCSPISGHRSVSWYQQTPGQGLQFLFEYFSETQRNKGNFPGRFSGRQFSNSRSEMNVSTLELGDSALYLCASSVAGSSYEQYFGPGTRLTVT.

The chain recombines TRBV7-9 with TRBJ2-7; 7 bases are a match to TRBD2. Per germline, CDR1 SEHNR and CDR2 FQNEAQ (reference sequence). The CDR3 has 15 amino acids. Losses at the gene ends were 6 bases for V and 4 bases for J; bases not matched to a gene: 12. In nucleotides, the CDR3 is TGTGCCAGCAGTTCTGGACTAGAGGGTGGATACGAGCAGTACTTC. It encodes CASSSGLEGGYEQYF.

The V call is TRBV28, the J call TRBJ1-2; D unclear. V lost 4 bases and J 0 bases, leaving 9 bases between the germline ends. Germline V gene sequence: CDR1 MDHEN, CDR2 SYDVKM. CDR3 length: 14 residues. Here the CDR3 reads CASSSGAPNYGYTF. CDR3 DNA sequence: TGTGCCAGCAGTTCAGGCGCCCCTAACTATGGCTACACCTTC.

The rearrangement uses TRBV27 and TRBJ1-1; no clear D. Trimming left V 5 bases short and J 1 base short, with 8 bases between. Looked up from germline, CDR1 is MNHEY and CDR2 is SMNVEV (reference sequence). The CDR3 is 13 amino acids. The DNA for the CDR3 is TGTGCCAGCAGTAGAAACAGGAACACTGAAGCTTTCTTT. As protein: CASSRNRNTEAFF.

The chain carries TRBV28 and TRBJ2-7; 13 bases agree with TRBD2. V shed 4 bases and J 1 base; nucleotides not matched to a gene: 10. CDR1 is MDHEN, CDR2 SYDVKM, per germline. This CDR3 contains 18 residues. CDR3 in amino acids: CASSSTGTSGDFSYEQYF. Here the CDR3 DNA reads TGTGCCAGCAGTTCAACCGGGACTAGCGGGGACTTTTCCTACGAGCAGTACTTC.

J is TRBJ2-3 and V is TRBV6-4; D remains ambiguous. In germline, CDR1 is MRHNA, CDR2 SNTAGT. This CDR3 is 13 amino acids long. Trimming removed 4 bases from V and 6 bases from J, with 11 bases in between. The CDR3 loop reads CASSGNRWDTQYF. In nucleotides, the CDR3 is TGTGCCAGCAGTGGGAACAGATGGGATACGCAGTATTTT.

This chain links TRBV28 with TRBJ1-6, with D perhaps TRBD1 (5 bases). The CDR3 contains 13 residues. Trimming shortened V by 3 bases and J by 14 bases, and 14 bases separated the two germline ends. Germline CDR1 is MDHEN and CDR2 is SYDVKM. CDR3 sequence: CASSFPGGITLHF. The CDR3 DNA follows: TGTGCCAGCAGTTTTCCCGGGGGGATCACCCTCCACTTT.

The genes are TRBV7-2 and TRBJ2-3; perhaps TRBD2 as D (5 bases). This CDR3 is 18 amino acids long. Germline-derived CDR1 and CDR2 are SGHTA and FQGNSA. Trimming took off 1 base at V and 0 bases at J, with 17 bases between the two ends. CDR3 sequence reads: CASSLGVEATASTDTQYF. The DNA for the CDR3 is TGTGCCAGCAGCTTAGGAGTGGAGGCAACCGCTAGCACAGATACGCAGTATTTT.

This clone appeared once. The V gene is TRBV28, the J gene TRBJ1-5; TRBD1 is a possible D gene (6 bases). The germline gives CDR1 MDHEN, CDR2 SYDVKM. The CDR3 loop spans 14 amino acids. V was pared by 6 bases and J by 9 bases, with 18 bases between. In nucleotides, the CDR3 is TGTGCCAGCAGGCTTCGCGGGGGCGCGGGGCCCCAGCATTTT. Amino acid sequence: CASRLRGGAGPQHF.

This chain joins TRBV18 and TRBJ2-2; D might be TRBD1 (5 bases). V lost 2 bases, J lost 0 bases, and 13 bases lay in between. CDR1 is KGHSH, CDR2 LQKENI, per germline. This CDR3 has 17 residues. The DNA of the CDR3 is TGTGCCAGCTCACCATGGGGAATGACAGCGAACACCGGGGAGCTGTTTTTT. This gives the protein CASSPWGMTANTGELFF.

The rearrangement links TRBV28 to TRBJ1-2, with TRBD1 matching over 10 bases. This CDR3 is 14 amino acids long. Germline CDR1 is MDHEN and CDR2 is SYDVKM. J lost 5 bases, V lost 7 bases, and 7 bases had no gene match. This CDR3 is CASTGTGVGYGYTF. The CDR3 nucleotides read TGTGCCAGCACTGGGACAGGGGTCGGGTATGGCTACACCTTC.

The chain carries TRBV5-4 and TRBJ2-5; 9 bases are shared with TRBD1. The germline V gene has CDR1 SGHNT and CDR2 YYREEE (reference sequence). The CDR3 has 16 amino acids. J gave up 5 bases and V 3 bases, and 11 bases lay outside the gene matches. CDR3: CASSSSLGTGIETQYF. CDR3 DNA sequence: TGTGCCAGCAGCTCCTCGTTGGGGACAGGGATTGAGACCCAGTACTTC.

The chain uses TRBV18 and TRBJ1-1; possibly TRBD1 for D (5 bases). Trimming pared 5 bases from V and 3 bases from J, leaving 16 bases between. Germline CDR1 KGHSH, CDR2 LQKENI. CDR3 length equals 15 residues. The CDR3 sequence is CASSTTEALDTEAFF. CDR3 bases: TGTGCCAGCTCAACGACAGAGGCTTTGGACACTGAAGCTTTCTTT.

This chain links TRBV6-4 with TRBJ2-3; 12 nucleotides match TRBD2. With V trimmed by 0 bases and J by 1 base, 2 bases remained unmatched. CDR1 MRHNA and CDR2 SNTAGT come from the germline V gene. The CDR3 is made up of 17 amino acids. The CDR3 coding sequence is TGTGCCAGCAGTGACTCGACTAGCGGGAGTGGCACAGATACGCAGTATTTT. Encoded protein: CASSDSTSGSGTDTQYF.

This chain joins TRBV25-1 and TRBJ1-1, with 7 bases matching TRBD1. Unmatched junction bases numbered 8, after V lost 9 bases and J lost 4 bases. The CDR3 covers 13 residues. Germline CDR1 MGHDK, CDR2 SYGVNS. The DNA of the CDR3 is TGTGCCAGTCAACCGGGACAGACCACTGAAGCTTTCTTT. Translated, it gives CASQPGQTTEAFF.

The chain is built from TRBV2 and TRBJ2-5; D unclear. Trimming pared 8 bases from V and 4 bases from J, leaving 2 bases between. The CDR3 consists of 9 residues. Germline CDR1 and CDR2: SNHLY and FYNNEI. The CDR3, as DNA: TGTGCCAGCCGAGAGACCCAGTACTTC. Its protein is CASRETQYF.

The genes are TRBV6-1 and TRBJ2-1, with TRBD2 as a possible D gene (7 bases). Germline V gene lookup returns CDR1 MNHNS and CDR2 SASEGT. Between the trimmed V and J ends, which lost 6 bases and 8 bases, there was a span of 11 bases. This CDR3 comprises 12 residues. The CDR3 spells CASRGGGDEQFF. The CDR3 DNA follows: TGTGCCAGCAGAGGGGGGGGCGATGAGCAGTTCTTC.

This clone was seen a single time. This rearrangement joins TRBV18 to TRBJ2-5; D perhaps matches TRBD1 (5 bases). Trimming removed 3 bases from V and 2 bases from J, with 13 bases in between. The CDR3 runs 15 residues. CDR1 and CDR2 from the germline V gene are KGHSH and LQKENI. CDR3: CASSPHIGVQETQYF. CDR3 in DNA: TGTGCCAGCTCACCTCATATAGGGGTTCAAGAGACCCAGTACTTC.

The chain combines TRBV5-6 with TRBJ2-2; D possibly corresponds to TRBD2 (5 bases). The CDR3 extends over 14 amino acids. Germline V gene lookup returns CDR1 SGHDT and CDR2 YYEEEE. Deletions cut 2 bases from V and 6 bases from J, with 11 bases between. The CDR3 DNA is TGTGCCAGCAGCTTTGAGGGCCAGCCCGGGGAGCTGTTTTTT. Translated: CASSFEGQPGELFF.

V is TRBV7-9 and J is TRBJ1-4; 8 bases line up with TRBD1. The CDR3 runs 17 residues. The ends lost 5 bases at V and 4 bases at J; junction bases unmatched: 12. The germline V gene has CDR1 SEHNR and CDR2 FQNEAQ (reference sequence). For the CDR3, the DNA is TGTGCCAGCAGCAAGACAGGGGTCGGTCTCCTTAATGAAAAACTGTTTTTT. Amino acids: CASSKTGVGLLNEKLFF.

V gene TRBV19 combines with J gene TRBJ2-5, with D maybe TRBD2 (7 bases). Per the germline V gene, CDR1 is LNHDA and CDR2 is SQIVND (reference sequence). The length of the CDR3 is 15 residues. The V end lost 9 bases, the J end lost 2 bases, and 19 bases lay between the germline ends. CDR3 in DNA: TGTGCCAGCAGAAATGGAGGGGGGGGGCAAGAGACCCAGTACTTC. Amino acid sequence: CASRNGGGGQETQYF.

CDR3: CASSDWGRALYEQYF. The CDR3 nucleotides are TGTGCCAGCAGTGACTGGGGGAGGGCCCTTTACGAGCAGTACTTC. The chain couples TRBV2 to TRBJ2-7, with 7 bases matching TRBD2. The germline CDR1 and CDR2 sequences are SNHLY and FYNNEI. This CDR3 region has 15 residues. V shed 3 bases and J 4 bases; nucleotides not matched to a gene: 9.

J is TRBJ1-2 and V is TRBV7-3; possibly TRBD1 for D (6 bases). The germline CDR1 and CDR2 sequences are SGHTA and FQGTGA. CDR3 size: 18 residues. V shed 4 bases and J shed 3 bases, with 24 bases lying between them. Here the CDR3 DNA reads TGTGCCAGCAGCTCATACCCCGGGACACCTCCTGCCTACTATGGCTACACCTTC. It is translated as CASSSYPGTPPAYYGYTF.

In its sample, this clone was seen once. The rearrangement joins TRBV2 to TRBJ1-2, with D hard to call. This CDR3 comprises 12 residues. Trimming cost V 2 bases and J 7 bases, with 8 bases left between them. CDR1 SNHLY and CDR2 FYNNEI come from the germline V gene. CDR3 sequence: CASSELGGGYTF. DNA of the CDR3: TGTGCCAGCAGTGAACTGGGAGGTGGCTACACCTTC.